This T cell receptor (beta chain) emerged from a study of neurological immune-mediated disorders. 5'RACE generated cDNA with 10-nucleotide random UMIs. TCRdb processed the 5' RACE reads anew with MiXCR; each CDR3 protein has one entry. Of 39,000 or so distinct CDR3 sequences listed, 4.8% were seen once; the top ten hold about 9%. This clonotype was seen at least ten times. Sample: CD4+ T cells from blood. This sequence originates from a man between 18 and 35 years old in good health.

The CDR3 spells CASSLGTGDGTDTQYF. CDR3 nucleotides: TGTGCCAGCAGCTTGGGCACAGGGGACGGCACAGATACGCAGTATTTT. The genes are TRBV5-5 and TRBJ2-3; 7 nucleotides align to TRBD1. Unmatched junction bases numbered 5, after V lost 0 bases and J lost 1 base. The CDR3 runs to 16 residues. In germline, CDR1 is SGHKS, CDR2 YYEKEE (reference sequence).